This TCR beta chain was sequenced during a study of shared clonotypes between healthy human individuals. Sequencing was performed with immunoSEQ multiplex PCR; in TCRdb, only in-frame clones are kept and a portion is missing. The sample consists of 2 million to 3 million clones, approximately 93% of them appearing once. CDR1 MNHEY and CDR2 SVGAGI come from the germline V gene. Trimming took off 4 bases at V and 1 base at J, with 13 bases between the two ends. This CDR3 comprises 15 residues. Note on this clone: Antigen specificity is unknown.

Broader study findings: An anticipated effect of sequencing depth on clonotype sharing among donors was recognized.

The chain has TRBV6-5 and TRBJ1-1; a weak D match, TRBD1 (5 bases). The receptor comes from a man aged 18 to 29 in good health. Some clones in this sample may be carry-over from other donors' samples. Sequenced sample: naive CD4+ T cells from PBMCs. Subset: CD45RA+ positively selected. The CDR3 DNA is TGTGCCAGCAGTTCCCTTAACAGGTGGAACACTGAAGCTTTCTTT. It encodes CASSSLNRWNTEAFF.